The present T cell receptor beta chain was sequenced within a study of blood T cell repertoires in COVID-19 (dated by TCRdb to 2020 to 2021). Notes on the research overall: The collaborator samples originated in the United States, Italy and Spain and spanned the acute and convalescent phases of COVID-19. The material from the prospective study consisted of cDNA or gDNA derived from T cells, B-cell-depleted T cells, or PBMCs. Subjects who had been exposed to COVID-19, were actively infected with it, or had recovered from it provided the deeply sampled blood TCRbeta repertoires that made up the dataset. The repertoires were released in a freely available public database intended as a resource for research on the immune response to SARS-CoV-2. Samples were obtained from the ongoing ImmuneRACE study (first 160 participants) and from about 1,300 subjects provided by 6 global collaborators. Nearly every sample came with metadata listing a de-identified subject ID, COVID-19 status, age in years and sex. Where available, HLA class I and class II types were obtained from metadata supplied by the sample provider rather than from assay-based typing.

Comment on this clone: Its binding antigen is unknown. No base quality values were provided; no much bigger clone lies one nucleotide off.

Whole blood was collected in K2EDTA tubes by collaborating institutions according to the institutions' own protocols. For TCRbeta analysis, collaborators shipped samples in one of three forms: frozen whole blood, isolated PBMCs, or DNA extracted from either of those sample types. TCRbeta CDR3 regions were amplified from genomic DNA by means of the immunoSEQ Assay, a bias-controlled multiplex PCR. The paper's data handling went like this. Within the assay, amplification of reference gene primers was used to estimate how many nucleated cells each sample contained. Sequence reads were collapsed and filtered to measure the absolute abundance of every unique TCRbeta CDR3 rearrangement. For each sample, productive Simpson clonality was calculated as the square root of Simpson's diversity index across productive rearrangements. TCRdb's version of the immuneACCESS table is confined to in-frame rearrangements and falls short of the full clone set. An unresolved V gene accounts for under half of the shortfall where checked; the remainder is of unknown origin. V, J and clone size are taken as reported in that table, and D and trimming were inferred from the DNA itself. Across this sample there are about 39,000 clones, with about 94% seen only once. The ten largest make up approximately 3.7% of the sample.

From the germline V gene (reference sequence), CDR1 is PRHDT and CDR2 is FYEKMQ. At the junction V is shortened by 5 bases and J by 2 bases, with 6 bases in between. Including cysteine and phenylalanine, the CDR3 has 12 amino acids. Just the 36-base CDR3 DNA is kept, in frame starting at base 1. Broader findings and caveats from the paper: How much clinical and demographic metadata was included differed by source and by participant, and the metadata was provided uncurated.

The TCR comes from a human donor with active COVID-19. The donor label of this sample is uncertain. The sequenced sample was peripheral blood. The chain links TRBV13 with TRBJ1-2, with the D gene call left open. The CDR3 corresponds to CASSVLNYGYTF. The nucleotides are TGTGCCAGCAGCGTACTGAACTATGGCTACACCTTC.